The rows below give T cell receptor beta chains drawn from one sample of a study of shared clonotypes between healthy human individuals. Profiling relied on immunoSEQ multiplex PCR, and the TCRdb table lists in-frame clones only, not all of them. The sample has about 1.1 million clones; approximately 77% are singletons. The sample taken for sequencing was memory CD4+ T cells from PBMCs. These receptors came from a man between 18 and 29 years old in good health. Some clones in this sample may be carry-over from other donors' samples. CDR3s include the opening cysteine and the closing phenylalanine or tryptophan. The D gene is left open where the match is weak. Size tells how often a clone was seen (once, few, many) or the class of an expanded clone, and some rows leave it out.

clone size	V gene	J gene	D gene	CDR3 DNA	CDR3 protein
.	TRBV15	TRBJ1-1	.	TGTGCCACCAGCACGGACAGGAACACTGAAGCTTTCTTT	CATSTDRNTEAFF
.	TRBV7-9	TRBJ2-3	TRBD1	TGTGCCAGCAGCCTGGGACAGGGGATAGATACGCAGTATTTT	CASSLGQGIDTQYF
.	TRBV28	TRBJ1-3	.	TGTGCCAGCAGGGAGGGGGGGGCGCTTGTCATATATTTT	CASREGGALVIYF
.	TRBV2	TRBJ1-5	.	TGTGCCAGCACTGGGACGGGACGCAGCAATCAGCCCCAGCATTTT	CASTGTGRSNQPQHF
.	TRBV27	TRBJ1-5	TRBD1	TGTGCCAGCAGTTTATATGGGACAGGGGGCGACTATAGCAATCAGCCCCAGCATTTT	CASSLYGTGGDYSNQPQHF
few	TRBV7-9	TRBJ1-5	.	TGTGCCAGCAGCTTAGATGGAAATCAGCCCCAGCATTTT	CASSLDGNQPQHF
.	TRBV28	TRBJ1-2	.	TGTGCCAGCAGTGGCGGCGGCGATGGCTACACCTTC	CASSGGGDGYTF
.	TRBV5-4	TRBJ2-7	TRBD2	TGTGCCAGCAGCTCCGCGGCGGGGGGCGGGTACGAGCAGTACTTC	CASSSAAGGGYEQYF
.	TRBV5-1	TRBJ1-1	.	TGCGCCAGCAGCTTGGTCCCTGGGAACACTGAAGCTTTCTTT	CASSLVPGNTEAFF
.	TRBV30	TRBJ1-2	.	TGTGCCTGGAATCAGGGGCCCATCGACGGCTACACCTTC	CAWNQGPIDGYTF
.	TRBV5-1	TRBJ1-4	.	TGCGCCAGCAGTTGGTCCGGGCCAACTAATGAAAAACTGTTTTTT	CASSWSGPTNEKLFF
.	TRBV30	TRBJ2-1	TRBD2	TGTGCCTGGAGGAGGGCGTTAGCGGGAGTTAGTGAGCAGTTCTTC	CAWRRALAGVSEQFF
once	TRBV11-2	TRBJ2-3	TRBD2	TGTGCCAGCAGCCGGGGGGCAGATACGCAGTATTTT	CASSRGADTQYF